This entry lists 8 T cell receptor beta chains sequenced from one sample in a study. TCRdb reprocessed the RT-PCR reads with MiXCR, giving one entry per CDR3 protein. Here the sample spans approximately 720,000 distinct CDR3 sequences, 13% to 15% being singletons. Sequencing was carried out using memory CD4+ T cells from blood. These TCRs come from a female donor in good health, serving as a healthy control.

This clonotype appeared many times. The V gene is TRBV5-1, the J gene TRBJ2-1; 15 bases agree with TRBD2. The V gene's germline CDR1 is SGHRS and CDR2 YFSETQ. The CDR3 consists of 17 residues. The junction had 11 bases not matched to a gene; V was cut back by 5 bases and J by 8 bases. In nucleotides, the CDR3 is TGCGCCAGCAGATGGTCCTGGACTAGCGGGGGGGCGGATGAGCAGTTCTTC. It codes for CASRWSWTSGGADEQFF. The entire variable domain, with the rest obtained from reference TRBV5-1 and TRBJ2-1, is as follows: KAGVTQTPRYLIKTRGQQVTLSCSPISGHRSVSWYQQTPGQGLQFLFEYFSETQRNKGNFPGRFSGRQFSNSRSEMNVSTLELGDSALYLCASRWSWTSGGADEQFFGPGTRLTVL.

Many counts were recorded for this clonotype. The rearrangement uses TRBV27 and TRBJ1-2; 11 nucleotides line up with TRBD1. CDR1 and CDR2 from the germline V gene are MNHEY and SMNVEV (reference sequence). V lost 6 bases, J lost 7 bases, and 10 bases stayed unmatched. The CDR3 is 15 amino acids. The CDR3 sequence is CASRWRDRGVGGYTF. CDR3 DNA sequence: TGTGCCAGCAGATGGCGGGACAGGGGGGTTGGTGGCTACACCTTC.

This chain uses TRBV10-2 with TRBJ2-7; D ambiguous. This CDR3 contains 12 residues. Germline lookup yields CDR1 WSHSY and CDR2 SAAADI. V lost 0 bases, J lost 5 bases, and 5 bases lay in between. CDR3 sequence: CASSESLHEQYF. The DNA of the CDR3 is TGCGCCAGCAGTGAGTCACTCCACGAGCAGTACTTC.

This clonotype came up a few times. The chain recombines TRBV11-2 with TRBJ2-7; TRBD2 might be the D (5 bases). The germline V and J ends were trimmed by 5 bases and 6 bases, with 14 bases remaining between them. Germline V gives CDR1 SGHAT, CDR2 FQNNGV. This CDR3 spans 13 amino acids. The CDR3 nucleotides are TGTGCCAGCAGCCCCCGATTAGAGGGCGAGCAGTACTTC. It yields the protein CASSPRLEGEQYF.

J is TRBJ2-2 and V is TRBV7-2; D is possibly TRBD1 (5 bases). V was cut by 1 base and J by 6 bases, with 12 bases left in between. The CDR3 has 15 amino acids. Germline CDR1 reads SGHTA; CDR2 reads FQGNSA. This CDR3 is CASSLVPGPPGELFF. DNA of the CDR3: TGTGCCAGCAGCTTAGTACCAGGGCCCCCCGGGGAGCTGTTTTTT.

This chain uses TRBV12-3 or TRBV12-4 with TRBJ1-1; possibly TRBD1 for D (6 bases). The CDR3 has 13 residues. Trimming removed 10 bases at V and 6 bases at J, with 18 bases between. The CDR3: CATGRGPIAEAFF. In DNA, the CDR3 is TGTGCCACAGGGCGGGGGCCAATAGCTGAAGCTTTCTTT.

This clonotype was found a few times. The V and J genes are TRBV9 and TRBJ2-2, with 7 bases identical to TRBD1. V trimming: 2 bases; J trimming: 4 bases; junction bases outside the gene matches: 5. The CDR3 loop spans 15 amino acids. Germline V gives CDR1 SGDLS, CDR2 YYNGEE. This CDR3 reads CASSVSTGPTGELFF. In DNA form, the CDR3 reads TGTGCCAGCAGCGTGTCGACAGGGCCCACCGGGGAGCTGTTTTTT. The variable domain in full, with the rest retrieved from reference TRBV9 and TRBJ2-2, is DSGVTQTPKHLITATGQRVTLRCSPRSGDLSVYWYQQSLDQGLQFLIQYYNGEERAKGNILERFSAQQFPDLHSELNLSSLELGDSALYFCASSVSTGPTGELFFGEGSRLTVL.

The sample holds a few counts of this clonotype. The rearrangement joins TRBV5-4 to TRBJ1-1; D gene unclear. Trimming took 4 bases from V and 8 from J, leaving 18 bases between them. The CDR3 totals 14 residues. Looked up from germline, CDR1 is SGHNT and CDR2 is YYREEE (reference sequence). The chain's CDR3 is CASSPPESLLEAFF. The CDR3 nucleotides read TGTGCCAGCAGCCCTCCGGAGTCCCTGTTGGAAGCTTTCTTT.